This entry lists 12 T cell receptor beta chains sequenced from one sample in a study of blood T cell repertoires in COVID-19. The assay was immunoSEQ multiplex PCR, and TCRdb's table has in-frame clones only and misses some. Of approximately 150,000 clones in the sample, around 80% were seen once. The sequenced sample consisted of peripheral blood. The receptors derive from a man aged 55 to 69 with active or convalescent COVID-19.

This clone has more than one count but fewer than ten. The V call is TRBV21-1, the J call TRBJ1-5. TRBV21-1 is flagged as a pseudogene. The CDR3 consists of 14 residues. The CDR3 here is CASGEEGRAPPQHF. The DNA for the CDR3 is TGTGCCAGCGGGGAGGAGGGCAGGGCACCGCCCCAGCATTTT.

This clone has just one count. The J gene is TRBJ1-5, the V gene TRBV10-2; D perhaps matches TRBD1 (6 bases). V lost 2 bases and J lost 0, with 11 bases in between. Germline CDR1 is WSHSY and CDR2 is SAAADI. The CDR3 consists of 16 residues. In nucleotides, the CDR3 is TGCGCCAGCAGTGAGCCGGACAGACCTAGCAATCAGCCCCAGCATTTT. This gives the protein CASSEPDRPSNQPQHF.

The chain couples TRBV20-1 to TRBJ1-1, with 7 nucleotides matching TRBD1. This CDR3 is built from 14 residues. With 3 bases clipped from V and 2 bases from J, the junction kept 6 bases outside the gene matches. The V gene's germline CDR1 is DFQATT and CDR2 SNEGSKA (reference sequence). CDR3 amino acids: CSASWQGGNTEAFF. The CDR3 bases are TGCAGTGCTAGTTGGCAAGGGGGCAACACTGAAGCTTTCTTT.

This chain uses TRBV4-2 with TRBJ2-1; a possible D gene is TRBD2 (7 bases). Between the trimmed V and J ends, which lost 0 bases and 4 bases, there was a span of 16 bases. There are 17 residues in the CDR3. Germline V gene lookup returns CDR1 LGHNA and CDR2 YNFKEQ. The chain's CDR3 is CASSQDLVGGPYNEQFF. DNA for the CDR3: TGTGCCAGCAGCCAAGATCTAGTGGGGGGGCCTTACAATGAGCAGTTCTTC.

The gene calls are TRBV15 and TRBJ2-5; possibly TRBD2 for D (6 bases). From germline, CDR1 is LNHNV and CDR2 YYDKDF (reference sequence). Trimming shortened V by 6 bases and J by 5 bases, and 16 bases separated the two germline ends. The CDR3 loop spans 14 amino acids. This CDR3 reads CATRGTEGRETQYF. CDR3 nucleotides: TGTGCCACCAGAGGAACAGAGGGGAGGGAGACCCAGTACTTC.

J is TRBJ2-2 and V is TRBV5-1; 8 positions match TRBD1. The CDR3 is 15 residues long. Germline V lookup: CDR1 SGHRS, CDR2 YFSETQ. J lost 4 bases, V lost 0 bases, and 2 bases had no gene match. The CDR3 here is CASSLATGGTGELFF. Written as DNA, the CDR3 is TGCGCCAGCAGCTTGGCCACAGGGGGCACCGGGGAGCTGTTTTTT.

This sequence joins TRBV2 and TRBJ2-3; D not resolved. Trimming removed 8 bases from V and 0 bases from J, with 9 bases in between. From germline, CDR1 is SNHLY and CDR2 FYNNEI. The CDR3 loop spans 13 amino acids. The CDR3 bases are TGTGCCAGCGAGACAACTAGCACAGATACGCAGTATTTT. This codes for CASETTSTDTQYF.

V usage is TRBV11-3 and J usage is TRBJ2-3; the D is unclear. CDR1 is SGHNT and CDR2 is YENEEA in the germline V gene. The CDR3 length is 17 residues. Deletions cut 5 bases from V and 0 bases from J, with 18 bases between. The CDR3 nucleotides are TGTGCCAGCAGCCAACGGTGGAGTAGACCTAGCACAGATACGCAGTATTTT. The encoded protein is CASSQRWSRPSTDTQYF.

The chain employs TRBV19 and TRBJ2-7; D may be TRBD2 (5 bases). This CDR3 comprises 14 residues. Germline V gene sequence: CDR1 LNHDA, CDR2 SQIVND (reference sequence). Deletions cut 6 bases from V and 3 bases from J, with 15 bases between. CDR3 bases: TGTGCCAGTAGCACCCTCCGGGGAAACTACGAGCAGTACTTC. It codes for CASSTLRGNYEQYF.

The chain's CDR3 is CASSQTRSGRDTGELFF. The CDR3 DNA reads as TGTGCCAGCAGCCAGACCCGTAGCGGGAGAGATACCGGGGAGCTGTTTTTT. V is TRBV3-1 (or the pseudogene TRBV3-2) and J is TRBJ2-2; 9 bases line up with TRBD2. V dropped 3 bases and J dropped 5; count of bases not matched to a gene: 10. The CDR3 is 17 residues long. Germline CDR1 reads LGHDT; CDR2 reads YNNKEL (reference sequence).

The J gene is TRBJ1-4, the V gene TRBV5-1; 8 nucleotides line up with TRBD1. There are 15 residues in the CDR3. J gave up 8 bases and V 0 bases, and 6 bases lay outside the gene matches. In germline, CDR1 is SGHRS, CDR2 YFSETQ. CDR3 region: CASSLAGSGGEKLFF. In nucleotides, the CDR3 is TGCGCCAGCAGCTTGGCTGGGTCAGGGGGCGAAAAACTGTTTTTT.

The chain is built from TRBV4-2 and TRBJ2-1, with TRBD2 matching over 7 bases. The J segment lost 1 base and the V segment lost 0 bases, leaving 3 bases of the junction unmatched. This CDR3 is built from 16 residues. From germline, CDR1 is LGHNA and CDR2 YNFKEQ. The CDR3 region has the DNA TGTGCCAGCAGCCAAGATGCGCGGGGGTCCTACAATGAGCAGTTCTTC. This sequence encodes CASSQDARGSYNEQFF.